The subject of this entry is one TCR beta chain. Its antigen specificity is not known. The record has no base qualities; no much larger clone is one base away. The germline V gene (reference sequence) supplies CDR1 LNHDA and CDR2 SQIVND. The CDR3 covers 12 residues, taking in both the cysteine and the phenylalanine. The CDR3 DNA has 36 bases and is translated from base 1. V and J lose 1 base and 6 bases, and a span of 4 bases separates them. The entry originates in a study of graft-versus-host responses after intestinal transplantation (dated by TCRdb to the early 2020s). Describing the broader study: Recipients received multivisceral, liver-intestinal, or isolated intestinal transplants. Anti-thymocyte globulin induction was given to all recipients, followed by maintenance tacrolimus and steroids for roughly 3 years. Graft-versus-host and host-versus-graft alloreactive T cell clones were tracked in the graft, circulation and bone marrow after intestinal transplantation using bulk TCR-beta CDR3 sequencing. Alloreactive clones were identified by sequencing pre-transplant mixed lymphocyte reaction products and comparing them with unstimulated pre-transplant donor and recipient T cells. Of the 20 to 30 intestinal transplant recipients enrolled in the cohort, one of whom was a retransplant, 3 patients without pretransplant specimens were excluded. A peak of at least 4% donor T cells among recipient peripheral blood mononuclear cells was the definition used for donor T cell macrochimerism. Samples from a few later patients were sequenced in-house on an Illumina MiSeq with MiXCR processing rather than by the commercial service. Findings and caveats that apply to the study as a whole: In patients with donor T cell macrochimerism, the allografts had high GvH to HvG T cell clonal ratios. Early after transplant, peak levels of circulating GvH clones were associated with declines in HvG clones. GvH clones were detected in recipient bone marrow, and some appeared earlier in ileal mucosa or blood, consistent with an intestinal mucosal origin. The relatively low number and heterogeneity of intestinal transplant patients limited the conclusions.

Libraries came from the immunoSEQ multiplex PCR assay. For most patients, genomic DNA was isolated with the Qiagen DNeasy Blood and Tissue Kit and sent frozen to Adaptive Biotechnologies for TCR sequencing. High-throughput TCR-beta CDR3 sequencing of genomic DNA from most patients was performed by Adaptive Biotechnologies. Turning to the authors' computational methods: TCR sequencing data were retrieved from Adaptive's ImmunoSEQ software for about 17 patients, whereas a few other patients were processed with MiXCR and VDJtools. To correct CD4 versus CD8 sorting errors, any sequence found in both subsets at a frequency ratio below 5:1 was removed. CDR3 nucleotide sequences shared between donor and recipient were removed because the origin of such sequences could not be assigned. At least 2-fold expansion over unstimulated cells and a minimum CFSE-low frequency of 0.002% (template counts) or 0.001% (read counts) were required for clones to be classified as alloreactive. Mappable clones were those detected in sequenced pre-transplant spleen, lymph node, or MLR CFSE-low populations of the donor or recipient. The cumulative frequency of alloreactive clones was calculated as a percentage of all sequences, weighted by copy number. Drawn from immuneACCESS, this table holds only the in-frame rearrangements with V and J called that TCRdb kept. Clones are partly lost; checked studies trace under half to an unresolved V gene and leave the rest unexplained. V, J and clone size derive from that table, while D and trimming were established from the DNA sequence. The sample table holds 55,000 to 80,000 clones, of which more than 85% were seen once. 1.7% of the sample is in the top ten clones.

Per the publication, the time point label means: cells obtained before transplantation from donor or recipient. CD3+CD4+ and CD3+CD8+ populations were FACS-sorted from unstimulated pre-transplant donor and recipient cells taken from spleen or lymph nodes. The chain uses TRBV19 and TRBJ1-5, with no confidently assigned D gene. The source of this sequence is a human donor who was the organ donor for an intestinal transplant. The sequencing used unstimulated CD8+ T cells sorted from spleen or lymph node cells, collected before transplant. The encoded CDR3 is CASSIAVQPQHF. Read as DNA, the sequence is TGTGCCAGTAGTATAGCTGTTCAGCCCCAGCATTTT.